This TCR beta chain emerged from a study of blood T cell repertoires in COVID-19. The germline V gene encodes CDR1 SQVTM and CDR2 ANQGSEA. This CDR3 region has 16 residues. The V gene lost 2 bases and the J gene lost 1 base, with 14 bases spanning the gap. Methods used by the authors: Reference gene primer amplification gave nucleated cell count estimates. This table comes from immunoSEQ multiplex PCR, and its TCRdb copy is limited to in-frame clones, with some not included. For V, J and clone size, that table is used; D and trimming come from the DNA. In the table there are 200,000 to 300,000 clones, 70% to 90% of which are singletons.

Sequenced input: peripheral blood. V usage is TRBV29-1 and J usage is TRBJ2-2; perhaps TRBD2 as D (7 bases). The TCR comes from a woman aged 40 to 50 with acute or convalescent COVID-19. The CDR3 spells CSVEMRGRVNTGELFF. As DNA, the CDR3 is TGCAGCGTTGAAATGAGGGGGAGGGTGAACACCGGGGAGCTGTTTTTT.